This T cell receptor beta chain was recorded in a study of shared clonotypes between healthy human individuals. The study, taken as a whole, reports: What limited the represented genetic and exposure-history diversity was the small number of donors. Among non-shared clonotypes, generation probabilities were lower than among those shared by all four donors.

The CDR3 contains 18 residues. From germline, CDR1 is MNHEY and CDR2 SMNVEV (reference sequence). V shed 2 bases and J 3 bases; nucleotides not matched to a gene: 13. When replicate PCRs were run on sorted subsets, they used approximately 210 ng DNA, about 30,000 T cell genomes. TCRdb keeps only in-frame clones here, not all; method: immunoSEQ multiplex PCR. Of some 1 million clones listed, approximately 76% are singletons. Concerning this clone itself: Its antigen remains unknown.

Source material: memory CD4+ T cells sorted from blood. Subset given: CD45RA-negative fraction. This chain connects TRBV27 to TRBJ1-2; the match to TRBD1 covers 9 bases. The clonotype comes from a man younger than 35 in good health. CDR3 residues: CASSLIGTGPPADYGYTF. CDR3 in DNA: TGTGCCAGCAGTTTAATCGGGACAGGGCCTCCCGCGGACTATGGCTACACCTTC.